This T cell receptor (beta chain) was obtained from a study of spatial heterogeneity in lung cancer. About this clonotype: Its antigen is still unknown.

Time point noted: blood at routine non-recurrence follow-up after resection. Without sorting, whole RNA was sequenced from tumor, nontumor lung or frozen PBMC. Study results and caveats: Compared with follow-up, resection was when ubiquitous expanded tumor TCRs appeared in blood more.

In the library, each TCR cDNA molecule bore its own unique molecular identifier. TCRdb used MiXCR to reprocess the 5' RACE reads, holding one entry per CDR3 protein. The table shows roughly 120,000 distinct CDR3 sequences, with 12% occurring only once. This TCR derives from a male donor with early-stage non-small cell lung cancer. The sequences come from PBMCs, collected at follow-up.

CDR3 sequence: CASKTPAGEQYF. CDR3 sequence (DNA): TGTGCCAGCAAGACACCTGCCGGGGAGCAGTACTTC. The chain employs TRBV6-6 and TRBJ2-7, with D unresolved. The V gene lost 7 bases and the J gene lost 7 bases, with 14 bases spanning the gap. The germline gives CDR1 MNHNY, CDR2 SVGAGI (reference sequence). CDR3 length: 12 amino acids.